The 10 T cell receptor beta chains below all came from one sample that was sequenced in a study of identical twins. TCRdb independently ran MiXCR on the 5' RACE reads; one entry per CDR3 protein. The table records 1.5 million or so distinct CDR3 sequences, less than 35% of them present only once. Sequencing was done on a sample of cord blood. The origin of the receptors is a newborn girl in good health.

The CDR3 nucleotides are TGTGCCAGCAGTGTCGAAGCGGGACATCAGCCCCAGCATTTT. It specifies CASSVEAGHQPQHF. The V and J genes are TRBV2 and TRBJ1-5, with TRBD1 as a possible D gene (5 bases). Trimming cost V 4 bases and J 5 bases, with 12 bases left between them. This CDR3 is built from 14 residues. Germline V gene lookup returns CDR1 SNHLY and CDR2 FYNNEI.

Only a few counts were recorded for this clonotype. The CDR3 DNA follows: TGCAGCGGCGGTTACCGGGACAGACCCTATGGCTACACCTTC. It codes for CSGGYRDRPYGYTF. The V gene is TRBV29-1, the J gene TRBJ1-2; 7 positions match TRBD1. Per the germline V gene, CDR1 is SQVTM and CDR2 is ANQGSEA. CDR3 length: 14 residues. Trimming cost V 7 bases and J 4 bases; bases outside gene matches: 12.

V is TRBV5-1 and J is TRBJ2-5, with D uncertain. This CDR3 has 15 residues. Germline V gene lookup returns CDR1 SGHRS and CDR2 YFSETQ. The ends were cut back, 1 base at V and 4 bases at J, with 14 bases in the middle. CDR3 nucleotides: TGCGCCAGCAGCTTGCAGAAACCGGACGGAGAGACCCAGTACTTC. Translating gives CASSLQKPDGETQYF.

The DNA of the CDR3 is TGTGCCAGCAGCGTGGGCTCTCCCCTGAATAGAGCTTTCTTT. This sequence encodes CASSVGSPLNRAFF. This chain joins TRBV5-5 and TRBJ1-1; D not certain. Trimming stripped 4 bases from V and 10 bases from J, with 20 bases between. The germline V gene has CDR1 SGHKS and CDR2 YYEKEE (reference sequence). CDR3 length equals 14 residues.

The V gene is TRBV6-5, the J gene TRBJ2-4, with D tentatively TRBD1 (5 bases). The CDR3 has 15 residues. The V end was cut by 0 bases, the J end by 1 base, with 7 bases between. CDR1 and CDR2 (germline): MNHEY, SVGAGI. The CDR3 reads CASSYSNRAKNIQYF. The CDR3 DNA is TGTGCCAGCAGTTACTCGAACAGGGCCAAAAACATTCAGTACTTC.

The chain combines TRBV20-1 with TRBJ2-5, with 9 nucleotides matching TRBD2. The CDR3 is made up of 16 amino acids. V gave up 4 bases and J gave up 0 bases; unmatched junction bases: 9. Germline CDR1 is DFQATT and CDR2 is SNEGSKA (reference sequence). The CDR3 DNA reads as TGCAGTGCTACCTTCTTGAGCGGGGGGTACCAAGAGACCCAGTACTTC. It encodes CSATFLSGGYQETQYF.

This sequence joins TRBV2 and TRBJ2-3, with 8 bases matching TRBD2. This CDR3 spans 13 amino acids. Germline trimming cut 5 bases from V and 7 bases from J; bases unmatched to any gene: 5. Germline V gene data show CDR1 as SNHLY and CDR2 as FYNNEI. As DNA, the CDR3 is TGTGCCAGCAGTAGCGGGAGTGTGTATACGCAGTATTTT. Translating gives CASSSGSVYTQYF.

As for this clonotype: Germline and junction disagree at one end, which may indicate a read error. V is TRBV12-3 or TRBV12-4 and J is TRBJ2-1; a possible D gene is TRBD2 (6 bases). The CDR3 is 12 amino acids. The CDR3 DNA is TGTGCCGGCAGTTTGGGACTCAATGAGCAGTTCTTC. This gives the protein CAGSLGLNEQFF.

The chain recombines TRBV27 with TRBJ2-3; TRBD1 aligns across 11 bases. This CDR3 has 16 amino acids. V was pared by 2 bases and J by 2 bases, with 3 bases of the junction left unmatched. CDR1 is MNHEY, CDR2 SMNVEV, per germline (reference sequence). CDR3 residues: CASSLQDRGPTDTQYF. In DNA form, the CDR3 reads TGTGCCAGCAGTTTACAGGACAGGGGGCCCACAGATACGCAGTATTTT.

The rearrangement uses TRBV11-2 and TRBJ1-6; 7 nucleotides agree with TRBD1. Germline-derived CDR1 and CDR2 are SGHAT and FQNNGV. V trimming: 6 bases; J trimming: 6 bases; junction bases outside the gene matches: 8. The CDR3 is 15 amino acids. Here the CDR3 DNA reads TGTGCCAGCAGAACCGACAGGGTATCTAATTCACCCCTCCACTTT. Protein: CASRTDRVSNSPLHF.